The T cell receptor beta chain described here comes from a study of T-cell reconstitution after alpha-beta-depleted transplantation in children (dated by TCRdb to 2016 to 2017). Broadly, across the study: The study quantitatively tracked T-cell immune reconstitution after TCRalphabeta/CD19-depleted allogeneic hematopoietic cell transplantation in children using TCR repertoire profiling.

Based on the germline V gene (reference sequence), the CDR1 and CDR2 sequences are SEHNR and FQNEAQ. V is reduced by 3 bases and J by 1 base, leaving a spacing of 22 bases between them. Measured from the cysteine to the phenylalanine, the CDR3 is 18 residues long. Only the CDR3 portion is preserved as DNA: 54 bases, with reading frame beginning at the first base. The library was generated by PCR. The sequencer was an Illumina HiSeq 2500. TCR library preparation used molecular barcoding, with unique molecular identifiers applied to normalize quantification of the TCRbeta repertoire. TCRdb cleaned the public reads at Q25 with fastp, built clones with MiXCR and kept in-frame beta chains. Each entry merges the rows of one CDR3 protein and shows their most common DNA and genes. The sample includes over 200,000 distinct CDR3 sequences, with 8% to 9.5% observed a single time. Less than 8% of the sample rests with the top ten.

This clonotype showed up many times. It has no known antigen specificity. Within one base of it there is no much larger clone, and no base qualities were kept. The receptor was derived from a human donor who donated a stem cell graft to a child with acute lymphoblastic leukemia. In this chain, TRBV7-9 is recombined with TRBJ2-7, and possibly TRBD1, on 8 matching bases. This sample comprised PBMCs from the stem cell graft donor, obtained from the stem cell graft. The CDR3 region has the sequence CASSLLGQATSASYEQYF. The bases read TGTGCCAGCAGCTTGCTGGGACAGGCTACTAGCGCTTCCTACGAGCAGTACTTC.